This TCR beta chain was sequenced in a study of cytomegalovirus exposure and HLA in healthy donors. In the PCR, 60 Vbeta and 13 Jbeta primers were used. Assay: immunoSEQ multiplex PCR; the TCRdb copy retains only in-frame clones and omits some. The data contain 150,000 to 200,000 clones, over 60% of them singletons. The V gene end was trimmed by 4 bases and the J gene end by 10 bases; junction bases not matched to a gene: 11. The CDR3 extends over 15 amino acids. Germline assignment: CDR1 SGHRS and CDR2 YFSETQ. The source is a woman in her forties in good health and CMV-seronegative. J is TRBJ1-2 and V is TRBV5-1, with 12 nucleotides matching TRBD1. Sequenced input: PBMCs. The CDR3 is CASSPNTGQGAVYTF. Written as DNA, the CDR3 is TGCGCCAGCAGCCCTAATACGGGACAGGGGGCTGTCTACACCTTC.